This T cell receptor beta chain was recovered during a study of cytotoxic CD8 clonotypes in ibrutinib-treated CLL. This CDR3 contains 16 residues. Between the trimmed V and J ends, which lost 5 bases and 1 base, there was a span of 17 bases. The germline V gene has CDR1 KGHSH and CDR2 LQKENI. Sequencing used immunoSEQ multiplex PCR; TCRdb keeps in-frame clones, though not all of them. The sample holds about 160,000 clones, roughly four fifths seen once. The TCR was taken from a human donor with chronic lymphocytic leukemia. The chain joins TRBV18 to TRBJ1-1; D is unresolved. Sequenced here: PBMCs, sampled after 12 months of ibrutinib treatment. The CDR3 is CASSTTGRDPNTEAFF. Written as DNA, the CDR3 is TGTGCCAGCTCAACCACGGGAAGGGATCCGAACACTGAAGCTTTCTTT. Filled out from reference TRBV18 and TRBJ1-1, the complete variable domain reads NAGVMQNPRHLVRRRGQEARLRCSPMKGHSHVYWYRQLPEEGLKFMVYLQKENIIDESGMPKERFSAEFPKEGPSILRIQQVVRGDSAAYFCASSTTGRDPNTEAFFGQGTRLTVV.